Included here is one T cell receptor (beta chain) sequence, with context. The antigen is unknown. The data stem from a study of T cells after yellow fever vaccination. Study-wide context: Fractions with few cells were prepared using SMART-Seq v4 Ultra Low Input.

Via MiXCR, TCRdb re-called the 5' RACE reads, giving one row per CDR3 protein. The table lists a few hundred thousand distinct CDR3 sequences, 8.7% of them singletons. Points from the study as a whole: A weaker secondary response peaked on day 5, the primary on day 15.

With 0 bases removed from V and 2 bases from J, the gap between germline ends came to 10 bases. Germline V CDR1 and CDR2: DFQATT, SNEGSKA (reference sequence). The CDR3 loop spans 14 amino acids. The clonotype originates from a young man who received the YFV17D yellow fever vaccine. V is TRBV20-1 and J is TRBJ1-1, with a possible D match to TRBD1 (5 bases). Source: CD4+ T cells sorted from PBMCs, taken 5 days after the yellow fever booster vaccination. CDR3 sequence reads: CSAREAGKNTEAFF. The CDR3 DNA reads TGCAGTGCTAGAGAGGCAGGGAAAAACACTGAAGCTTTCTTT.